The clone carrying this TCR beta chain was recorded a few times. Antigen: not known. Alongside a J-beta primer mix, a sample-barcoded 5' primer served in a second PCR lasting roughly 6 to 11 cycles. TCRdb used MiXCR to reprocess the 5' RACE reads, holding one entry per CDR3 protein. The data contain roughly 800,000 distinct CDR3 sequences, approximately 55% of them singletons. This sample was taken from a study of blood T cells in healthy people across ages. Germline V lookup: CDR1 SNHLY, CDR2 FYNNEI. Trimming took 11 bases from V and 1 from J, leaving 20 bases between them. The CDR3 spans 15 residues. Study-level results: A roughly linear fall in TCR beta diversity per million T cells was seen with increasing age. In long-lived donors, naive CD4+ cell counts and diversity exceeded those of aged donors.

The source material was blood. This rearrangement joins TRBV2 to TRBJ1-1, with a weak D call TRBD1 (6 bases). The source of this sequence is a man of 80 years or more in good health. CDR3 coding DNA: TGTGCCGGAGTATTTGGCGGGACACCGAACACTGAAGCTTTCTTT. It encodes CAGVFGGTPNTEAFF.